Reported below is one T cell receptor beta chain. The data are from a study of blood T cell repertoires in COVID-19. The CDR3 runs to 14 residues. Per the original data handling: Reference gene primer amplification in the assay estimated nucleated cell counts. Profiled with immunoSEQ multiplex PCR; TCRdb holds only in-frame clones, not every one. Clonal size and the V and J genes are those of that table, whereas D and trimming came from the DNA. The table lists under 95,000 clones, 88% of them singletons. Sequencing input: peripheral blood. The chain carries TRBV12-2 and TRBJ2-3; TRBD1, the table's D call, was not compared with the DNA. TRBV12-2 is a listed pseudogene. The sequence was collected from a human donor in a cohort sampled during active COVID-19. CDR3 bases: TGTGCAAGTCGCTTAGACCAGTGGGGCGATACGCAGTATTTT. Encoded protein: CASRLDQWGDTQYF.